The present TCR beta chain was sequenced within a study of T cell responses to AZD1222 COVID-19 vaccine. The overall study: Researchers grouped second doses given at about 4 or about 12 weeks into one pool. Study-level results: Vaccine-associated CD4 TCRs ranged over spike, dominating at 160-218 and 743-854. Seropositive AZD1222 recipients at baseline numbered only five or six. Sampled repertoires all dated from after the peak T cell response.

Sequenced by immunoSEQ multiplex PCR; TCRdb stores in-frame clones only, minus some. The top ten clones hold approximately 1.3% of a sample with 95,000 to 150,000 clones, about nine tenths of them seen once. The CDR3 spans 14 residues. In germline, CDR1 is SGHVS, CDR2 FQNEAQ. The V gene lost 3 bases and the J gene lost 6 bases, with 12 bases spanning the gap. Turning to this clone: Its target is not known.

The rearrangement joins TRBV7-8 to TRBJ2-1; no definite D call. The sample in question was peripheral blood, obtained on day 0 of AZD1222 vaccination. The source is an adult in good health. The CDR3 DNA reads TGTGCCAGCAGCTTGGTAAGGGTCCCCAATGAGCAGTTCTTC. Translation: CASSLVRVPNEQFF. Filled out from reference TRBV7-8 and TRBJ2-1, the complete variable domain reads GAGVSQSPRYKVAKRGQDVALRCDPISGHVSLFWYQQALGQGPEFLTYFQNEAQLDKSGLPSDRFFAERPEGSVSTLKIQRTQQEDSAVYLCASSLVRVPNEQFFGPGTRLTVL.